What follows are 20 T cell receptor beta chains derived from one specimen sequenced in a study of cytomegalovirus exposure and HLA in healthy donors. PCR amplification relied on 60 Vbeta primers (plus 13 Jbeta primers). Generated by immunoSEQ multiplex PCR, the TCRdb table keeps only in-frame clones and is missing some. The sample lists over 50,000 clones; about 80% were seen once. The sample was PBMCs. The receptor source for this set is a man aged 35-49 years in good health and CMV-seronegative.

This rearrangement joins TRBV19 to TRBJ1-1, with D possibly TRBD1 on 6 matching bases. V lost 7 bases and J 4 bases, leaving 19 bases between the germline ends. There are 15 residues in the CDR3. The germline CDR1 and CDR2 sequences are LNHDA and SQIVND (reference sequence). The CDR3 nucleotides read TGTGCCAGTACCCCGAGGGGGAGTCTGGGCACTGAAGCTTTCTTT. It codes for CASTPRGSLGTEAFF.

J is TRBJ1-2 and V is TRBV7-2; 8 positions agree with TRBD1. The CDR3 sequence is 14 residues long. V gave up 1 base and J gave up 8 bases; unmatched junction bases: 6. Germline loops: CDR1 SGHTA, CDR2 FQGNSA. CDR3 sequence reads: CASSLGTGYLGYTF. CDR3 sequence (DNA): TGTGCCAGCAGCTTAGGGACAGGGTATTTGGGCTACACCTTC. Together with reference TRBV7-2 and TRBJ1-2, the CDR3 gives the full variable domain: GAGVSQSPSNKVTEKGKDVELRCDPISGHTALYWYRQSLGQGLEFLIYFQGNSAPDKSGLPSDRFSAERTGGSVSTLTIQRTQQEDSAVYLCASSLGTGYLGYTFGSGTRLTVV.

V usage is TRBV30 and J usage is TRBJ1-3; D unclear. The germline gives CDR1 GTSNPN, CDR2 SVGIG (reference sequence). V lost 5 bases, J lost 1 base, and 15 bases lay in between. The CDR3 runs 15 residues. Here the CDR3 DNA reads TGTGCCTGGTCCCCCCTCCGGTTTTCTGGAAACACCATATATTTT. Amino acid sequence: CAWSPLRFSGNTIYF.

The J gene is TRBJ2-2, the V gene TRBV5-4; perhaps TRBD1 as D (5 bases). CDR1 is SGHNT, CDR2 YYREEE, per germline (reference sequence). V was trimmed by 0 bases and J by 4 bases, leaving 13 bases between them. This CDR3 has 16 residues. CDR3 sequence reads: CASSLGQTRSTGELFF. The CDR3 region has the DNA TGTGCCAGCAGCTTGGGACAGACGAGGAGCACCGGGGAGCTGTTTTTT.

This clone has more than one count but fewer than ten. The chain joins TRBV2 to TRBJ1-2; D gene ambiguous. The V end was cut by 6 bases, the J end by 0 bases, with 17 bases between. The germline V gene encodes CDR1 SNHLY and CDR2 FYNNEI. This CDR3 is 16 amino acids long. CDR3 sequence reads: CASRVLNRPTNYGYTF. CDR3 bases: TGTGCCAGCAGAGTGTTGAACAGACCTACTAACTATGGCTACACCTTC.

The chain carries TRBV9 and TRBJ1-1; D perhaps matches TRBD1 (5 bases). V lost 4 bases and J 2 bases, leaving 9 bases between the germline ends. CDR1 is SGDLS and CDR2 is YYNGEE in the germline V gene. The CDR3 covers 13 residues. CDR3 amino acids: CASSLGQNTEAFF. CDR3 coding DNA: TGTGCCAGCAGCTTAGGACAAAACACTGAAGCTTTCTTT.

The rearrangement joins TRBV27 to TRBJ1-3; possibly TRBD1 for D (6 bases). Trimming took 6 bases from V and 4 from J, leaving 16 bases between them. CDR3 size: 15 residues. The germline V gene encodes CDR1 MNHEY and CDR2 SMNVEV (reference sequence). The DNA for the CDR3 is TGTGCCAGCAGCGCCAACAGGGAGAGGGGAAACACCATATATTTT. As protein: CASSANRERGNTIYF.

This chain joins TRBV9 and TRBJ1-6; D remains ambiguous. Germline CDR1 SGDLS, CDR2 YYNGEE. Trimming took off 0 bases at V and 10 bases at J, with 14 bases between the two ends. The CDR3 spans 15 residues. CDR3 loop: CASSVVPGSESPLHF. CDR3 coding DNA: TGTGCCAGCAGCGTAGTCCCGGGATCGGAGTCACCCCTCCACTTT.

The chain joins TRBV28 to TRBJ1-5, with 7 bases identical to TRBD1. Germline-derived CDR1 and CDR2 are MDHEN and SYDVKM. The CDR3 has 15 residues. V lost 6 bases and J lost 6; bases outside the gene matches: 11. CDR3 sequence reads: CASRTGTAGGQPQHF. The CDR3 coding sequence is TGTGCCAGCAGGACAGGGACAGCTGGCGGTCAGCCCCAGCATTTT.

The J gene is TRBJ1-1, the V gene TRBV6-6; tentatively, D is TRBD1 (6 bases). V shed 4 bases and J shed 3 bases, with 12 bases lying between them. This CDR3 is built from 14 residues. Germline V gene lookup returns CDR1 MNHNY and CDR2 SVGAGI (reference sequence). The DNA for the CDR3 is TGTGCCAGCAGTTCCTCAACAGGGTACACTGAAGCTTTCTTT. Translated, it gives CASSSSTGYTEAFF.

V usage is TRBV30 and J usage is TRBJ1-3; D unresolved. The germline V gene has CDR1 GTSNPN and CDR2 SVGIG (reference sequence). This CDR3 is 14 amino acids long. V shed 0 bases and J shed 12 bases, with 18 bases lying between them. CDR3 nucleotide sequence: TGTGCCTGGAGTGTACCGAGACTGGAAGTAAGCATATATTTT. This translates into CAWSVPRLEVSIYF.

The chain combines TRBV10-3 with TRBJ1-2; 9 bases match TRBD1. V lost 7 bases to trimming and J lost 8 bases; unmatched junction nucleotides: 8. The CDR3 is made up of 13 amino acids. Looked up from germline, CDR1 is ENHRY and CDR2 is SYGVKD. The CDR3: CAINEQGAKGYTF. The CDR3 nucleotides read TGTGCCATCAACGAACAGGGGGCTAAGGGCTACACCTTC.

J is TRBJ2-5 and V is TRBV6-6; D is possibly TRBD2 (5 bases). V was trimmed by 2 bases and J by 3 bases, leaving 16 bases between them. The V gene's germline CDR1 is MNHNY and CDR2 SVGAGI (reference sequence). This CDR3 has 16 residues. The CDR3 sequence is CASSYHREFWKETQYF. The CDR3 DNA sequence: TGTGCCAGCAGTTACCATAGGGAGTTTTGGAAAGAGACCCAGTACTTC.

To note about this clone: Other nucleotide sequences in the sample specify the same CDR3. This chain connects TRBV5-1 to TRBJ2-1, with D possibly being TRBD2 (5 bases). The CDR3 loop spans 15 amino acids. V was trimmed by 0 bases and J by 0 bases, leaving 7 bases between them. Germline lookup yields CDR1 SGHRS and CDR2 YFSETQ. The CDR3 is CASSLVGSSYNEQFF. The CDR3 coding sequence is TGCGCCAGCAGCTTGGTTGGGAGCTCCTACAATGAGCAGTTCTTC.

V usage is TRBV7-3 and J usage is TRBJ2-1; TRBD1 might be the D (6 bases). Germline V gives CDR1 SGHTA, CDR2 FQGTGA. This CDR3 spans 14 amino acids. Trimming shortened V by 0 bases and J by 4 bases, and 7 bases separated the two germline ends. The CDR3 spells CASSLTGAYNEQFF. The CDR3 DNA reads TGTGCCAGCAGCTTAACGGGGGCTTACAATGAGCAGTTCTTC.

CDR3 sequence reads: CASGLGQGTDTQYF. The CDR3 coding sequence is TGTGCTAGTGGTTTGGGACAGGGCACAGATACGCAGTATTTT. V usage is TRBV12-5 and J usage is TRBJ2-3; weak D call: TRBD1 (6 bases). The CDR3 covers 14 residues. CDR1 and CDR2 (germline): LGHNT, FRNRAP. V lost 1 base and J 1 base, leaving 6 bases between the germline ends.

The chain has TRBV30 and TRBJ1-5; D is undetermined. The CDR3 is made up of 15 amino acids. Trimming shortened V by 4 bases and J by 3 bases, and 16 bases separated the two germline ends. Per the germline V gene, CDR1 is GTSNPN and CDR2 is SVGIG (reference sequence). CDR3: CAWTSSGGDNQPQHF. Written as DNA, the CDR3 is TGTGCCTGGACCTCCTCGGGAGGAGACAATCAGCCCCAGCATTTT.

This clone was found once. The gene calls are TRBV29-1 and TRBJ1-2; D gene unclear. Germline V gives CDR1 SQVTM, CDR2 ANQGSEA. V lost 6 bases, J lost 2 bases, and 19 bases lay in between. The CDR3 contains 15 residues. The chain's CDR3 is CSVGNPPLSNYGYTF. The CDR3 bases are TGCAGCGTCGGTAATCCCCCACTATCAAACTATGGCTACACCTTC.

This chain joins TRBV19 and TRBJ1-5; the match to TRBD1 covers 9 bases. The CDR3 has 16 amino acids. V dropped 5 bases and J dropped 3; count of bases not matched to a gene: 8. CDR1 and CDR2 (germline): LNHDA, SQIVND (reference sequence). CDR3: CASSARTGVNNQPQHF. CDR3 sequence (DNA): TGTGCCAGTAGTGCGAGGACAGGGGTCAACAATCAGCCCCAGCATTTT.

V is TRBV2 and J is TRBJ2-7, with 7 bases that match TRBD1. The V gene's germline CDR1 is SNHLY and CDR2 FYNNEI. V trimming: 5 bases; J trimming: 6 bases; junction bases outside the gene matches: 10. CDR3 length: 14 residues. DNA of the CDR3: TGTGCCAGCAGTTGGACGGACAGGCTGGGCGAGCAGTACTTC. Translated: CASSWTDRLGEQYF.